Listed below are T cell receptor beta chains from one sample, sequenced in a study of blood T cell repertoires in COVID-19. This table comes from immunoSEQ multiplex PCR, and its TCRdb copy is limited to in-frame clones, with some not included. The sample has about 170,000 clones, 70% to 90% seen once. The material sequenced was peripheral blood. These receptors originate from a woman over 75 in a cohort sampled during active or convalescent COVID-19. Each CDR3 is given with its conserved first and last residue. The D gene is left open where the match is weak. Only part of the rows carry a size: once, few, many, or a class if the clone is expanded.

.	.	TRBV10-3	TRBJ1-5	CAISESMRDMDQPQHF	TGTGCCATCAGTGAGTCGATGCGGGATATGGATCAGCCCCAGCATTTT
.	.	TRBV27	TRBJ1-5	CASSEEGVGQPQHF	TGTGCCAGCAGTGAAGAAGGGGTGGGCCAGCCCCAGCATTTT
.	TRBD1	TRBV11-2	TRBJ1-4	CASSYYGQATISTNEKLFF	TGTGCCAGCAGCTATTATGGACAGGCTACCATCTCAACTAATGAAAAACTGTTTTTT
.	.	TRBV5-1	TRBJ2-7	CASSLWRGPDYEQYF	TGCGCCAGCAGCTTGTGGCGGGGTCCAGACTACGAGCAGTACTTC
.	TRBD1	TRBV6-5	TRBJ1-4	CASSRDRENEKLFF	TGTGCCAGCAGCCGGGACAGAGAAAATGAAAAACTGTTTTTT
.	.	TRBV24-1	TRBJ2-1	CATSDSTGLHNEQFF	TGTGCCACCAGTGACTCTACCGGACTGCACAATGAGCAGTTCTTC
.	TRBD1	TRBV2	TRBJ2-5	CASRTGTDQTQYF	TGTGCCAGCAGGACCGGGACAGACCAGACCCAGTACTTC
.	TRBD2	TRBV6-5	TRBJ2-1	CASSYEASGGVEQFF	TGTGCCAGCAGTTACGAGGCTAGCGGGGGGGTTGAGCAGTTCTTC
.	TRBD1	TRBV19	TRBJ2-7	CASSLTGGDYEQYF	TGTGCCAGTAGTCTGACAGGGGGAGACTACGAGCAGTACTTC
.	TRBD1	TRBV28	TRBJ2-7	CASSSAGTGPFEQYF	TGTGCCAGCAGTAGCGCCGGGACAGGCCCCTTCGAGCAGTACTTC
.	.	TRBV7-6	TRBJ2-5	CASSPLGVVAETQYF	TGTGCCAGCAGCCCGCTCGGTGTGGTTGCGGAGACCCAGTACTTC
.	.	TRBV6-5	TRBJ1-5	CASSSGFGNQPQHF	TGTGCCAGCAGTTCAGGGTTTGGCAATCAGCCCCAGCATTTT
.	TRBD1	TRBV5-1	TRBJ2-1	CATAYDRANNEQFF	TGCGCCACAGCCTACGACAGGGCCAACAATGAGCAGTTCTTC
.	TRBD1	TRBV6-5	TRBJ1-2	CASRTGTGAFSYTF	TGTGCCAGCAGAACCGGGACAGGGGCTTTCAGCTACACCTTC
.	TRBD2	TRBV19	TRBJ2-3	CASSSGGGTDTQYF	TGTGCCAGTAGCAGCGGGGGTGGCACAGATACGCAGTATTTT
.	TRBD1	TRBV10-3	TRBJ1-3	CAIREQGGGGNTIYF	TGTGCCATCAGAGAACAGGGGGGAGGTGGAAACACCATATATTTT
.	TRBD2	TRBV5-1	TRBJ2-1	CASSSLAGTSSNEQFF	TGCGCCAGCAGCTCGCTCGCCGGGACTAGCAGCAATGAGCAGTTCTTC
.	TRBD2	TRBV27	TRBJ2-2	CASSILGTSGNTGELFF	TGTGCCAGCAGTATCCTCGGGACTAGCGGGAACACCGGGGAGCTGTTTTTT
.	.	TRBV3-1/TRBV3-2	TRBJ1-4	CASSQGQGREKLFF	TGTGCCAGCAGCCAAGGGCAGGGCAGGGAAAAACTGTTTTTT
.	TRBD1	TRBV10-3	TRBJ1-1	CATWTGLEGTEAFF	TGTGCCACCTGGACAGGACTCGAGGGGACTGAAGCTTTCTTT
.	.	TRBV5-1	TRBJ1-6	CASSVEGNSPLHF	TGCGCCAGCAGCGTGGAGGGGAATTCACCCCTCCACTTT
.	.	TRBV24-1	TRBJ2-1	CATSEPSPYNEQFF	TGTGCCACCAGTGAACCTAGCCCCTACAATGAGCAGTTCTTC
.	TRBD2	TRBV9	TRBJ2-3	CASSVAGRGGDTQYF	TGTGCCAGCAGCGTAGCTGGCCGGGGAGGGGATACGCAGTATTTT
.	.	TRBV5-1	TRBJ2-1	CASSLATIPGDNEQFF	TGCGCCAGCAGCTTGGCCACTATCCCGGGGGACAATGAGCAGTTCTTC
.	.	TRBV5-1	TRBJ1-3	CASSADGAGNTIYF	TGCGCCAGCAGCGCGGACGGGGCTGGAAACACCATATATTTT
.	TRBD1	TRBV4-3	TRBJ2-1	CASSRNPGQGADEQFF	TGCGCCAGCAGCCGCAACCCGGGACAGGGGGCCGATGAGCAGTTCTTC
once	.	TRBV27	TRBJ2-1	CASSLSMGGHNEQFF	TGTGCCAGCAGTTTATCGATGGGGGGTCACAATGAGCAGTTCTTC
once	.	TRBV18	TRBJ1-5	CASSPPGGLNQPQHF	TGTGCCAGCTCACCACCGGGGGGGCTCAATCAGCCCCAGCATTTT
.	.	TRBV4-2	TRBJ1-3	CASSQDFSNGNTIYF	TGTGCCAGCAGCCAAGATTTCAGTAACGGAAACACCATATATTTT
.	.	TRBV2	TRBJ1-2	CAGAGTAHGYTF	TGTGCCGGAGCGGGGACGGCGCATGGCTACACCTTC
.	TRBD2	TRBV7-8	TRBJ2-6	CASSFPTSGGSGANVLTF	TGTGCCAGCAGCTTCCCGACTAGCGGGGGCTCTGGGGCCAACGTCCTGACTTTC
.	.	TRBV12-3/TRBV12-4	TRBJ1-5	CASSFTGKQPQHF	TGTGCCAGCAGTTTTACCGGGAAACAGCCCCAGCATTTT
once	.	TRBV28	TRBJ2-3	CASLRSTDTQYF	TGTGCCAGCCTGAGGAGCACAGATACGCAGTATTTT
.	TRBD1	TRBV5-4	TRBJ2-1	CASRVHQGGARGYEQFF	TGTGCCAGCAGAGTACACCAAGGGGGCGCTCGGGGTTATGAGCAGTTCTTC
.	TRBD2	TRBV9	TRBJ2-1	CASSVEGLAIDEQFF	TGTGCCAGCAGCGTAGAGGGACTAGCCATTGATGAGCAGTTCTTC
.	.	TRBV9	TRBJ2-1	CASSSSGSSYNEQFF	TGTGCCAGCAGCTCCTCGGGGAGCTCCTACAATGAGCAGTTCTTC
.	TRBD2	TRBV19	TRBJ2-1	CASSIGLAGWNEQFF	TGTGCCAGTAGTATCGGACTAGCGGGGTGGAATGAGCAGTTCTTC
.	.	TRBV7-6	TRBJ2-5	CASSLGQLQGFETQYF	TGTGCCAGCAGCTTAGGCCAGCTTCAGGGCTTCGAGACCCAGTACTTC